The clone carrying this T cell receptor beta chain was seen only once. Only in-frame clones appear in the TCRdb table, and some are missing; sequencing was by immunoSEQ multiplex PCR. In the table there are 180,000 or so clones, around 93% of which are singletons. This sample is drawn from a study of T cell responses to AZD1222 COVID-19 vaccine. The specimen comprised peripheral blood, sampled 28 days after the second dose of the MenACWY control vaccine. The source of this sequence is an adult who received the MenACWY meningococcal vaccine as a control.

This CDR3 is CASSPTGRPEAFF. The DNA for the CDR3 is TGTGCCAGCAGCCCGACAGGGAGGCCTGAAGCTTTCTTT. The chain is built from TRBV7-2 and TRBJ1-1, with 7 bases identical to TRBD1. From germline, CDR1 is SGHTA and CDR2 FQGNSA. The V gene end was trimmed by 5 bases and the J gene end by 6 bases; junction bases not matched to a gene: 6. The CDR3 is made up of 13 amino acids.